This TCR beta chain is from a study of CD8+ T cells in alopecia areata. RNA was isolated and reverse transcribed to cDNA, the sequencing template. Sequencing was performed with immunoSEQ multiplex PCR; in TCRdb, only in-frame clones are kept and a portion is missing. The profile shows some 150,000 clones, approximately 70% of them singletons. The germline V gene encodes CDR1 LNHDA and CDR2 SQIVND (reference sequence). The CDR3 sequence is 16 residues long. V lost 9 bases and J 3 bases, leaving 24 bases between the germline ends. The sequence was collected from a human donor with alopecia areata. The sequenced sample was CD8+ T cells sorted from blood, obtained at week 0. This sequence joins TRBV19 and TRBJ2-7; D tentatively fits TRBD1 or TRBD2 (5 bases each). CDR3 DNA: TGTGCCAGCAGTTTAGGACACCGGGACCCCCTCTACGAGCAGTACTTC. Its protein product is CASSLGHRDPLYEQYF. Supplemented by reference TRBV19 and TRBJ2-7, the full variable domain reads DGGITQSPKYLFRKEGQNVTLSCEQNLNHDAMYWYRQDPGQGLRLIYYSQIVNDFQKGDIAEGYSVSREKKESFPLTVTSAQKNPTAFYLCASSLGHRDPLYEQYFGPGTRLTVT.